The rows below give T cell receptor beta chains drawn from one sample of a study of response to subunit inactivated influenza vaccine. MiXCR was run by TCRdb on the RT-PCR reads, yielding one entry per CDR3 protein. The sample lists around 520,000 distinct CDR3 sequences, about 11% occurring once. This sample comprised PBMCs from blood, obtained on the day of vaccination. The source is a man in his fifties who received an inactivated influenza vaccine. Each CDR3 is given with its conserved first and last residue. The D gene is left open where the match is weak. Not every row has a clone size; where given, it reads once, few, many or a size class.

CASSLAVAGTYEQYF,TGTGCCAGCAGCTTGGCAGTAGCGGGAACCTACGAGCAGTACTTC,15,TRBV5-6,TRBJ2-7,TRBD2,few
CASRAGTGSSNQPQHF,TGTGCCAGCAGAGCCGGGACAGGGTCTAGCAATCAGCCCCAGCATTTT,16,TRBV27,TRBJ1-5,TRBD1,few
CASSQDGQSYEQYF,TGTGCCAGCAGCCAAGATGGACAGTCCTACGAGCAGTACTTC,14,TRBV3-1,TRBJ2-7,.,.
CASSPGTGWYEQYF,TGTGCCAGCAGTCCCGGGACAGGGTGGTACGAGCAGTACTTC,14,TRBV3-1,TRBJ2-7,TRBD1,few
CASAYNTGNTGELFF,TGTGCCAGCGCCTACAATACAGGGAACACCGGGGAGCTGTTTTTT,15,TRBV12-3/TRBV12-4,TRBJ2-2,.,few
CASSTKDSEQYF,TGTGCCAGCAGCACCAAGGACAGTGAGCAGTACTTC,12,TRBV9,TRBJ2-7,.,.
CAIGGDPLNTGELFF,TGTGCCATCGGAGGGGACCCCTTGAACACCGGGGAGCTGTTTTTT,15,TRBV10-3,TRBJ2-2,.,few
CASSYTSNSGETDTQYF,TGTGCCAGCAGTTACACCAGCAATAGCGGGGAAACAGATACGCAGTATTTT,17,TRBV6-2/TRBV6-3,TRBJ2-3,TRBD2,few
CASSLEVGRNEQFF,TGTGCCAGCAGCTTAGAAGTGGGGCGCAATGAGCAGTTCTTC,14,TRBV11-2,TRBJ2-1,.,.
CASSWTGGRDRGETQYF,TGTGCCAGCAGCTGGACAGGGGGGCGAGATAGAGGAGAGACCCAGTACTTC,17,TRBV3-1,TRBJ2-5,TRBD1,few
CASSPTQGSTGKLFF,TGCGCCAGCAGCCCCACTCAGGGATCCACCGGGAAGCTGTTTTTT,15,TRBV5-1,TRBJ2-2,.,.
CASSQDYQETQYF,TGCGCCAGCAGCCAAGACTACCAAGAGACCCAGTACTTC,13,TRBV4-3,TRBJ2-5,.,.
CASSEPDRGKNEQFF,TGCGCCAGCAGTGAGCCGGACAGAGGGAAGAATGAGCAGTTCTTC,15,TRBV10-2,TRBJ2-1,.,few
CASRTGIRAGELFF,TGTGCCAGCAGGACAGGGATCCGGGCCGGGGAGCTGTTTTTT,14,TRBV12-3/TRBV12-4,TRBJ2-2,TRBD1,many
CASSPGTSGRGEQYF,TGTGCCAGCAGCCCGGGGACTAGCGGGAGAGGCGAGCAGTACTTC,15,TRBV7-6,TRBJ2-7,TRBD2,few
CASSFGLAGGQYPTDTQYF,TGTGCCAGCAGTTTCGGGCTAGCGGGGGGTCAATACCCCACAGATACGCAGTATTTT,19,TRBV12-3/TRBV12-4,TRBJ2-3,TRBD2,.
CSARDWASGSRGTGELFF,TGCAGTGCTAGAGATTGGGCTAGCGGGAGTCGTGGCACCGGGGAGCTGTTTTTT,18,TRBV20-1,TRBJ2-2,TRBD2,few
CSASIRIGETQYF,TGCAGTGCTAGCATCAGGATTGGAGAGACCCAGTACTTC,13,TRBV20-1,TRBJ2-5,.,few
CASSAGGGPAYEQYF,TGTGCCAGTTCCGCGGGGGGGGGCCCGGCCTACGAGCAGTACTTC,15,TRBV28,TRBJ2-7,TRBD2,few
CSAKEAGENTEAFF,TGCAGTGCCAAGGAGGCGGGGGAGAACACTGAAGCTTTCTTT,14,TRBV20-1,TRBJ1-1,.,few
CASSPGPIQGGYGYTF,TGTGCCAGCAGCCCGGGACCTATTCAGGGTGGCTATGGCTACACCTTC,16,TRBV5-5,TRBJ1-2,.,.
CASSQESGQGREQYF,TGTGCCAGCAGCCAAGAAAGCGGACAGGGAAGGGAGCAGTACTTC,15,TRBV4-2,TRBJ2-7,TRBD1,many
CASSRGGWNEQFF,TGTGCCAGCAGTAGAGGGGGCTGGAATGAGCAGTTCTTC,13,TRBV12-3/TRBV12-4,TRBJ2-1,TRBD1,.
CASSQGRGRTGNYEQYF,TGCGCCAGCAGCCAAGGGCGGGGGAGGACAGGGAACTACGAGCAGTACTTC,17,TRBV4-1,TRBJ2-7,.,.
CASSRIAGVYENEQFF,TGTGCCAGCTCGAGAATAGCGGGGGTTTACGAGAATGAGCAGTTCTTC,16,TRBV6-2/TRBV6-3,TRBJ2-1,TRBD2,few
CASSSGQGRVETQYF,TGTGCCAGCAGCTCGGGACAGGGGCGAGTCGAGACCCAGTACTTC,15,TRBV7-2,TRBJ2-5,TRBD1,few
CSASRDYPKVSSYNEQFF,TGCAGTGCTAGCCGGGACTACCCAAAAGTGAGCTCCTACAATGAGCAGTTCTTC,18,TRBV20-1,TRBJ2-1,TRBD2,many
CASSQNTGTGYQPQHF,TGCGCCAGCAGCCAAAACACCGGGACAGGATATCAGCCCCAGCATTTT,16,TRBV4-3,TRBJ1-5,TRBD1,.
CASSQDWEVSYGYTF,TGCGCCAGCAGCCAAGATTGGGAAGTCAGCTATGGCTACACCTTC,15,TRBV4-3,TRBJ1-2,.,.
CASSQNGVMNTEAFF,TGCGCCAGCAGCCAAAATGGCGTCATGAACACTGAAGCTTTCTTT,15,TRBV5-1,TRBJ1-1,.,.
CSAGDRNNNEQFF,TGCAGCGCCGGGGACAGGAACAACAATGAGCAGTTCTTC,13,TRBV29-1,TRBJ2-1,TRBD1,few
CASSRGERDFAYEQYF,TGTGCCAGCAGCCGAGGAGAGCGAGATTTCGCCTACGAGCAGTACTTC,16,TRBV7-2,TRBJ2-7,.,.
CASRFYGYEQYF,TGTGCCAGCAGGTTCTACGGCTACGAGCAGTACTTC,12,TRBV11-2,TRBJ2-7,.,many
CASSFSRGAFGAEAFF,TGTGCCAGCAGCTTCTCGCGGGGGGCGTTTGGAGCTGAAGCTTTCTTT,16,TRBV7-8,TRBJ1-1,.,few
CASRTQGSGTEAFF,TGTGCCAGCAGGACCCAGGGGTCCGGCACTGAAGCTTTCTTT,14,TRBV3-1,TRBJ1-1,.,.
CASSYMDSGKQETQYF,TGTGCCAGCAGTTATATGGATTCGGGGAAGCAAGAGACCCAGTACTTC,16,TRBV6-5,TRBJ2-5,.,.
CASSLARDSKGSYEQYF,TGTGCCAGCAGCTTGGCTCGGGACAGCAAGGGGAGCTACGAGCAGTACTTC,17,TRBV5-4,TRBJ2-7,TRBD1,few
CSARGAGGGSRQFF,TGCAGTGCTAGAGGGGCGGGAGGGGGTAGTAGGCAGTTCTTC,14,TRBV20-1,TRBJ2-1,TRBD2,few
CSASPGDDTQYF,TGCAGTGCTAGCCCAGGGGATGATACGCAGTATTTT,12,TRBV20-1,TRBJ2-3,.,few
CASSLGPYGNTGELFF,TGCGCCAGCAGCCTAGGTCCGTACGGGAACACCGGGGAGCTGTTTTTT,16,TRBV4-3,TRBJ2-2,.,.
CSVDGTRSTDTQYF,TGCAGCGTTGACGGGACAAGGAGCACAGATACGCAGTATTTT,14,TRBV29-1,TRBJ2-3,.,.
CASGLGTEETQYF,TGTGCTAGTGGTTTGGGGACAGAAGAGACCCAGTACTTC,13,TRBV12-5,TRBJ2-5,.,.
CSATRLYSGGNNEQFF,TGCAGCGCGACTCGATTATATAGCGGGGGTAATAATGAGCAGTTCTTC,16,TRBV29-1,TRBJ2-1,TRBD2,few
CASRALDSNSYEQYF,TGCGCCAGCAGGGCGTTGGACAGCAACTCCTACGAGCAGTACTTC,15,TRBV5-1,TRBJ2-7,.,.
CASSLSTLRTGAYEQYF,TGTGCCAGCAGTTTGTCCACCCTCCGGACAGGTGCCTACGAGCAGTACTTC,17,TRBV28,TRBJ2-7,TRBD1,.
CATRGLADTTDTQYF,TGTGCCACCCGGGGACTAGCGGATACCACTGATACGCAGTATTTT,15,TRBV27,TRBJ2-3,TRBD2,.
CASHGQVSQPQHF,TGTGCCAGCCACGGACAGGTTTCCCAGCCCCAGCATTTT,13,TRBV19,TRBJ1-5,TRBD1,.
CASRTSSHNEQFF,TGTGCCAGCCGGACTAGCTCCCACAATGAGCAGTTCTTC,13,TRBV12-3/TRBV12-4,TRBJ2-1,TRBD2,.
CASRSGSLMNTEAFF,TGCGCCAGCAGGTCTGGCAGCCTCATGAACACTGAAGCTTTCTTT,15,TRBV5-1,TRBJ1-1,.,.
CASNWLGGSSTDTQYF,TGTGCCAGCAACTGGCTCGGGGGATCTAGCACAGATACGCAGTATTTT,16,TRBV13,TRBJ2-3,.,many